Sequencing of this T cell receptor beta chain was carried out in a study of blood T cell repertoires in COVID-19. This table comes from immunoSEQ multiplex PCR, and its TCRdb copy is limited to in-frame clones, with some not included. The sample records fewer than 250,000 clones, approximately 91% being singletons. The sequencing input was peripheral blood. This clonotype originated in a man younger than 45 with acute or convalescent COVID-19.

The CDR3 DNA reads TGTGCCATCAGTGGACAGGGGGATGGCTACACCTTC. Its protein is CAISGQGDGYTF. The chain uses TRBV10-3 and TRBJ1-2, with TRBD1 matching 9 bases. V gave up 4 bases and J gave up 6 bases; unmatched junction bases: 0. Germline V gives CDR1 ENHRY, CDR2 SYGVKD. The CDR3 loop spans 12 amino acids.